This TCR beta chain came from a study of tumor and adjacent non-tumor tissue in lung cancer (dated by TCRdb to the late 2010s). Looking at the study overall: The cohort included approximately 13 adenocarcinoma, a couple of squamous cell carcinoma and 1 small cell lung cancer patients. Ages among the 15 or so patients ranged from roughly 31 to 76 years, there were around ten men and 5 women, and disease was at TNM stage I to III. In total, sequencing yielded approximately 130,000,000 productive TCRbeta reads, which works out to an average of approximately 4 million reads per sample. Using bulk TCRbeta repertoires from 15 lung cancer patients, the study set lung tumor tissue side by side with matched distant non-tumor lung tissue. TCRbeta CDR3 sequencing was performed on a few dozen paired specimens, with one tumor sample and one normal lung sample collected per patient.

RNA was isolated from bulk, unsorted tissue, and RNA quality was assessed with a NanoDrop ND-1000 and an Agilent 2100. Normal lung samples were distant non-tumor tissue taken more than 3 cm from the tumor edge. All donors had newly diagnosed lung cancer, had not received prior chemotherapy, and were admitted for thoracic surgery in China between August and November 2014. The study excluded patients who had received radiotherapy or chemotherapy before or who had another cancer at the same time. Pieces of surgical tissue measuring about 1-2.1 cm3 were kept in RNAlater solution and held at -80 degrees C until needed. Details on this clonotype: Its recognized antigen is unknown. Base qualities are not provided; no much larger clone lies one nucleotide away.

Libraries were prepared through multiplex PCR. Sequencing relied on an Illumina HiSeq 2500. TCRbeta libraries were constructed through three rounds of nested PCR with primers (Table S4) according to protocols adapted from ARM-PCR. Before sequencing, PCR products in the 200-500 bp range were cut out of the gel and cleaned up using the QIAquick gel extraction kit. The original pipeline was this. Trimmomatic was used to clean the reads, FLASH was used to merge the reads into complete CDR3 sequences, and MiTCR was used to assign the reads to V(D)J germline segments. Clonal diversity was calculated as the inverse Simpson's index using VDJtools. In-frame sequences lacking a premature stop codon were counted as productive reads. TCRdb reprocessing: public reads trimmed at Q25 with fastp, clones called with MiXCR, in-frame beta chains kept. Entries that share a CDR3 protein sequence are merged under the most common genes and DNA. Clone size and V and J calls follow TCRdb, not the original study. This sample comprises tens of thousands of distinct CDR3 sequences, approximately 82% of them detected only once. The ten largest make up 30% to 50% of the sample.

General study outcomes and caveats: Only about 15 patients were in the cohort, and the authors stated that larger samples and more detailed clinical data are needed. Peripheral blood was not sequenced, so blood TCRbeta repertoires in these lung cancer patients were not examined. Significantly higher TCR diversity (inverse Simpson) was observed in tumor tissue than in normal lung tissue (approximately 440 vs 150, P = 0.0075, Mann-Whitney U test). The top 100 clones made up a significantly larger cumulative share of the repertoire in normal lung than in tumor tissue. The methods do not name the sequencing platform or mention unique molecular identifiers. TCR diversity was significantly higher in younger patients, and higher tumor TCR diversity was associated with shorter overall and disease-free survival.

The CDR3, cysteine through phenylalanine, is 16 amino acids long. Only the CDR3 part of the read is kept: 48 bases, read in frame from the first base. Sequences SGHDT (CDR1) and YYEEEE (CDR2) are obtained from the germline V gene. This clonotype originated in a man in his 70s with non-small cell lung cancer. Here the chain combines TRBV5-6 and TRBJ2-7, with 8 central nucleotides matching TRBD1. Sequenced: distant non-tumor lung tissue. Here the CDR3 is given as CINSSVVRDRTYEQYF. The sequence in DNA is TGTATCAACAGCTCCGTTGTCCGGGACAGGACCTACGAGCAGTACTTC.